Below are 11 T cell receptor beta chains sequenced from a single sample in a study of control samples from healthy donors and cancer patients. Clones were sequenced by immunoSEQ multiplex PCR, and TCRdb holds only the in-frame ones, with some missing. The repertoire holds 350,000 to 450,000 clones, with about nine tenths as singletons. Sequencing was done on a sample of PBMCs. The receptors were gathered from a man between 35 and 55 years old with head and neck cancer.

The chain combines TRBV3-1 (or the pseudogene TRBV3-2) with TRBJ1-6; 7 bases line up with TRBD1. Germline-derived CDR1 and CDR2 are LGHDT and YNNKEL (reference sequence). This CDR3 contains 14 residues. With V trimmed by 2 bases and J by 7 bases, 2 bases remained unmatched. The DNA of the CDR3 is TGTGCCAGCAGCCAAACAGGGGCGAATTCACCCCTCCACTTT. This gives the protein CASSQTGANSPLHF.

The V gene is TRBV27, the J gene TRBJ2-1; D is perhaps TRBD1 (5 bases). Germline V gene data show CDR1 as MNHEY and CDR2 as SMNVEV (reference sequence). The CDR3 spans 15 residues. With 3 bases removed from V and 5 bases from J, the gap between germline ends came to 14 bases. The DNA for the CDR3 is TGTGCCAGCAGTTTCGGCAGGGTAGGTCACAATGAGCAGTTCTTC. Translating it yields CASSFGRVGHNEQFF.

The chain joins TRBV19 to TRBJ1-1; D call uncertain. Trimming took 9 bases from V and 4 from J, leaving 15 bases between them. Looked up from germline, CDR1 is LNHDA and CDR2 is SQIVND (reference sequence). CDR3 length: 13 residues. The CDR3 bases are TGTGCCAGCTACGACGGAAGCGGCACTGAAGCTTTCTTT. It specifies CASYDGSGTEAFF.

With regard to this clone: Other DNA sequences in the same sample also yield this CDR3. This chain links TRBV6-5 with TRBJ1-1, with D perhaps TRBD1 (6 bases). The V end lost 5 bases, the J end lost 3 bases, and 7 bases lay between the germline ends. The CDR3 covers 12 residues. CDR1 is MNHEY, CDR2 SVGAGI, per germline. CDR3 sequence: CASSRGDTEAFF. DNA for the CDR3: TGTGCCAGCAGTAGGGGGGACACTGAAGCTTTCTTT.

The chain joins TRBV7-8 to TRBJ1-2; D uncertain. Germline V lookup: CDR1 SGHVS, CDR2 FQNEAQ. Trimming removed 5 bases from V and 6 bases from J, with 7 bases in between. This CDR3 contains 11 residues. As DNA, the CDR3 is TGTGCCAGCAGCATGAGCGATGGCTACACCTTC. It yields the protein CASSMSDGYTF.

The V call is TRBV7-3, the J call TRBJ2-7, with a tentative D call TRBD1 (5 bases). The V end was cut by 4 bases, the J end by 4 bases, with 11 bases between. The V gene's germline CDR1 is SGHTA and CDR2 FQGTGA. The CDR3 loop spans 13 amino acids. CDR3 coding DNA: TGTGCCAGCAGCTGGGCCGCAGGGTACGAGCAGTACTTC. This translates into CASSWAAGYEQYF.

The CDR3 DNA sequence: TGCGCCAGCAGGCAGGGACAGAACACCGGGGAGCTGTTTTTT. Protein: CASRQGQNTGELFF. The genes are TRBV10-1 and TRBJ2-2, with D tentatively TRBD1 (6 bases). The germline V gene encodes CDR1 WNHNN and CDR2 SYGVQD (reference sequence). There are 14 residues in the CDR3. V lost 6 bases and J lost 1, with 9 bases in between.

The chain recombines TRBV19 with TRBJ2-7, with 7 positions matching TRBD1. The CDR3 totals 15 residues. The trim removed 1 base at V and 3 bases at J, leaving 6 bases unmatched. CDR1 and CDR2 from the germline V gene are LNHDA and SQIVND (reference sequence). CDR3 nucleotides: TGTGCCAGTAGTATAGCCCCGGACAGGTTCTACGAGCAGTACTTC. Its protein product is CASSIAPDRFYEQYF.

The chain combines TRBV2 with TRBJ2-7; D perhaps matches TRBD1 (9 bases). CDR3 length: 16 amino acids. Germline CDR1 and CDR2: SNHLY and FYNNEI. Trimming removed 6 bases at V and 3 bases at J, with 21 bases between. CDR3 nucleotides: TGTGCCAGCAGATACAGCGGGGGACAGGGAGGCTACGAGCAGTACTTC. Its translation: CASRYSGGQGGYEQYF.

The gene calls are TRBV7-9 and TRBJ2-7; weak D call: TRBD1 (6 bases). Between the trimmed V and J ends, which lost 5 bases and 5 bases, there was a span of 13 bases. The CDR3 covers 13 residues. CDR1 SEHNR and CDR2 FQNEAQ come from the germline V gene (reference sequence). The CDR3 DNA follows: TGTGCCAGCAGCCCAGGCAGGACAGACGAGCAGTACTTC. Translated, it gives CASSPGRTDEQYF.

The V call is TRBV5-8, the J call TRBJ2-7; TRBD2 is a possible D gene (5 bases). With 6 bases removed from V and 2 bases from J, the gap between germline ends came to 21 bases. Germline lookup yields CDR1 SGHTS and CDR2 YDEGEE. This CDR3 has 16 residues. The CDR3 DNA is TGTGCCAGCAACCCCGGTAGGGCGGGTCCCCCCTACGAGCAGTACTTC. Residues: CASNPGRAGPPYEQYF.